The rows below give T cell receptor beta chains drawn from one sample of a study of response to subunit inactivated influenza vaccine. TCRdb re-derived calls from the RT-PCR reads in MiXCR, one entry per CDR3 protein. The sample holds hundreds of thousands of distinct CDR3 sequences; under 20% are singletons and the top ten take 9.5% to 13%. The material was PBMCs from blood, obtained around 5 days after vaccination. These receptor sequences come from a man aged 50 to 60 who received an inactivated influenza vaccine. CDR3s leave out the opening cysteine and the closing phenylalanine or tryptophan. Each record gives: J gene, V gene, CDR3 protein.

j_gene: TRBJ1-6; v_gene: TRBV19; CDR3aa: ASNAGRSSYNSPLH
j_gene: TRBJ2-2; v_gene: TRBV5-1; CDR3aa: ASSLMVADTGELF
j_gene: TRBJ1-5; v_gene: TRBV28; CDR3aa: ASSAHTGVYSNQPQH
j_gene: TRBJ2-3; v_gene: TRBV7-2; CDR3aa: ASSWGLAGSDTQY
j_gene: TRBJ2-3; v_gene: TRBV20-1; CDR3aa: SARDERRGLGTQY
j_gene: TRBJ1-5; v_gene: TRBV20-1; CDR3aa: SARILGGRQPQH
j_gene: TRBJ2-1; v_gene: TRBV11-3; CDR3aa: ASSQARDSNEQF
j_gene: TRBJ2-3; v_gene: TRBV18; CDR3aa: ASSPPGSARVDTQY
j_gene: TRBJ2-1; v_gene: TRBV4-2; CDR3aa: ASSQDLYGASYNEQF
j_gene: TRBJ2-7; v_gene: TRBV28; CDR3aa: ASSSTGALKYEQY
j_gene: TRBJ1-5; v_gene: TRBV7-8; CDR3aa: ASSFGRDPNQPQH
j_gene: TRBJ2-5; v_gene: TRBV25-1; CDR3aa: ASSGGEGAGETQY
j_gene: TRBJ2-1; v_gene: TRBV10-3; CDR3aa: AIRDSYNEQF
j_gene: TRBJ2-3; v_gene: TRBV5-1; CDR3aa: ASSLETGGLADTQY
j_gene: TRBJ1-6; v_gene: TRBV27; CDR3aa: ASRSDREFSPLH
j_gene: TRBJ1-5; v_gene: TRBV10-3; CDR3aa: ATGTVRQADQPQH
j_gene: TRBJ2-2; v_gene: TRBV29-1; CDR3aa: SVFDRQRTGELF
j_gene: TRBJ2-3; v_gene: TRBV20-1; CDR3aa: SARDRHTDTQY
j_gene: TRBJ1-4; v_gene: TRBV29-1; CDR3aa: SAYSGEREKLF
j_gene: TRBJ2-5; v_gene: TRBV20-1; CDR3aa: SARGTGFSPQH
j_gene: TRBJ2-5; v_gene: TRBV11-2; CDR3aa: ASSLFPPRGRETQY
j_gene: TRBJ2-1; v_gene: TRBV15; CDR3aa: ATSPTRNNEQF
j_gene: TRBJ2-1; v_gene: TRBV28; CDR3aa: ATQFPLGTASYNEQF
j_gene: TRBJ2-2; v_gene: TRBV27; CDR3aa: ASSASGGAGELF
j_gene: TRBJ2-7; v_gene: TRBV6-5; CDR3aa: ASSYSFREEQY
j_gene: TRBJ2-1; v_gene: TRBV7-2; CDR3aa: ASSFLFRGSYNEQF
j_gene: TRBJ2-5; v_gene: TRBV5-1; CDR3aa: ASSSAGVGETQY
j_gene: TRBJ2-3; v_gene: TRBV10-3; CDR3aa: AIRTSGSTDTQY
j_gene: TRBJ2-1; v_gene: TRBV20-1; CDR3aa: SASPLGPYNEQF
j_gene: TRBJ2-5; v_gene: TRBV15; CDR3aa: ATSERDSSQETQY
j_gene: TRBJ2-1; v_gene: TRBV5-5; CDR3aa: ASSLSRRTSGNNEQF
j_gene: TRBJ2-1; v_gene: TRBV20-1; CDR3aa: SAPYGSPYNEQF
j_gene: TRBJ2-2; v_gene: TRBV11-3; CDR3aa: ASSLFATAGELF
j_gene: TRBJ1-2; v_gene: TRBV12-3/TRBV12-4; CDR3aa: ASSPSSVGYT
j_gene: TRBJ2-1; v_gene: TRBV20-1; CDR3aa: SARARGTVNEQF
j_gene: TRBJ2-1; v_gene: TRBV4-3; CDR3aa: ASSQYGRINEQF
j_gene: TRBJ2-1; v_gene: TRBV20-1; CDR3aa: SARGRYNEQF
j_gene: TRBJ2-1; v_gene: TRBV12-3/TRBV12-4; CDR3aa: ASTWREGDEQF
j_gene: TRBJ2-7; v_gene: TRBV5-1; CDR3aa: ASSRFSGTYEQY
j_gene: TRBJ1-2; v_gene: TRBV29-1; CDR3aa: SVEDLDWDYGYT
j_gene: TRBJ2-5; v_gene: TRBV9; CDR3aa: ASSVGFARGEETQY
j_gene: TRBJ1-1; v_gene: TRBV7-9; CDR3aa: ASSLAPRGGGRTEAF
j_gene: TRBJ2-7; v_gene: TRBV27; CDR3aa: ASRTTGTIIYEQY
j_gene: TRBJ2-2; v_gene: TRBV24-1; CDR3aa: ATSDFASGSTGELF
j_gene: TRBJ1-1; v_gene: TRBV6-1; CDR3aa: ASVARTGGNTEAF
j_gene: TRBJ2-3; v_gene: TRBV3-1; CDR3aa: ASSLHPSTDTQY
j_gene: TRBJ2-1; v_gene: TRBV7-9; CDR3aa: ASSFRGLPGNEQF
j_gene: TRBJ2-7; v_gene: TRBV6-1; CDR3aa: ASSEGGTEQY
j_gene: TRBJ2-2; v_gene: TRBV24-1; CDR3aa: ATSEPRQGDTGELF
j_gene: TRBJ2-1; v_gene: TRBV20-1; CDR3aa: SARDGRGVINEQF
j_gene: TRBJ2-3; v_gene: TRBV5-1; CDR3aa: ASSADLAGPKY
j_gene: TRBJ1-5; v_gene: TRBV6-4; CDR3aa: ASREGQGHNQPQH
j_gene: TRBJ2-1; v_gene: TRBV12-3/TRBV12-4; CDR3aa: ASIRQGHEQF
j_gene: TRBJ2-5; v_gene: TRBV7-2; CDR3aa: ASSPLRTSGRPETQY
j_gene: TRBJ2-7; v_gene: TRBV6-2/TRBV6-3; CDR3aa: ASAGGTGSYEQY
j_gene: TRBJ1-5; v_gene: TRBV20-1; CDR3aa: SASTWTSNQPQH
j_gene: TRBJ2-7; v_gene: TRBV10-2; CDR3aa: ASRGSASYEQY
j_gene: TRBJ1-4; v_gene: TRBV28; CDR3aa: ASKTNPGQGDEKLF
j_gene: TRBJ2-1; v_gene: TRBV29-1; CDR3aa: CVDDRVGYNEQF
j_gene: TRBJ1-4; v_gene: TRBV7-2; CDR3aa: ASGQGKEKLF